These T cell receptor beta chains were read from a single sample in a study of identical twins. TCRdb reanalysed the 5' RACE reads using MiXCR and keeps one entry per CDR3 protein. The sample includes about 730,000 distinct CDR3 sequences, 21% of them seen just once. The sample was also linked to a second study, of T cells expressing NK-cell markers.

The sample comprised PBMCs. The origin of the receptors is a woman younger than 35 in good health. CDR3s include the opening cysteine and the closing phenylalanine or tryptophan. D genes are given only for firm matches. Clone size appears in some rows only: once, few, many, or a class for an expanded clone.

abundance: NA
v_gene: TRBV5-1
j_gene: TRBJ2-1
d_gene: NA
CDR3aa: CSSSFSGYNEQFF
CDR3nt: TGCTCCAGCAGCTTCTCCGGATACAATGAGCAGTTCTTC

abundance: NA
v_gene: TRBV5-1
j_gene: TRBJ2-1
d_gene: NA
CDR3aa: CASAPGSSYNEQFF
CDR3nt: TGCGCCAGTGCCCCCGGCAGCTCCTACAATGAGCAGTTCTTC

abundance: NA
v_gene: TRBV6-5
j_gene: TRBJ2-1
d_gene: NA
CDR3aa: CASSYGIASYNEQFF
CDR3nt: TGTGCCAGCAGTTATGGAATAGCGAGCTACAATGAGCAGTTCTTC

abundance: NA
v_gene: TRBV25-1
j_gene: TRBJ2-7
d_gene: NA
CDR3aa: CASSEVGHGSEQYF
CDR3nt: TGTGCCAGCAGTGAAGTGGGGCACGGGAGCGAGCAGTACTTC

abundance: few
v_gene: TRBV7-2
j_gene: TRBJ2-1
d_gene: NA
CDR3aa: CASQLYNEQFF
CDR3nt: TGTGCCAGTCAGCTGTACAATGAGCAGTTCTTC

abundance: many
v_gene: TRBV6-1
j_gene: TRBJ2-1
d_gene: NA
CDR3aa: CASRIDTYNEQFF
CDR3nt: TGTGCCAGCAGGATAGACACGTACAATGAGCAGTTCTTC

abundance: many
v_gene: TRBV27
j_gene: TRBJ2-1
d_gene: NA
CDR3aa: CASSLRGGSYNEQFF
CDR3nt: TGCGCCAGCAGCCTGAGGGGGGGTTCCTACAATGAGCAGTTCTTC

abundance: few
v_gene: TRBV20-1
j_gene: TRBJ2-2
d_gene: NA
CDR3aa: CSARPPGTNTGELFF
CDR3nt: TGCAGTGCTAGACCCCCTGGCACGAACACCGGGGAGCTGTTTTTT

abundance: many
v_gene: TRBV10-3
j_gene: TRBJ2-1
d_gene: NA
CDR3aa: CAISDGPGNEQFF
CDR3nt: TGTGCCATCAGTGACGGGCCGGGCAATGAGCAGTTCTTC

abundance: NA
v_gene: TRBV20-1
j_gene: TRBJ1-5
d_gene: NA
CDR3aa: CSARGESDQPQHF
CDR3nt: TGCAGTGCTAGGGGAGAGTCCGATCAGCCCCAGCATTTT

abundance: few
v_gene: TRBV12-3/TRBV12-4
j_gene: TRBJ2-7
d_gene: NA
CDR3aa: CASSFDSLSSYEQYF
CDR3nt: TGTGCCAGCAGTTTCGACAGCTTAAGCTCCTACGAGCAGTACTTC

abundance: NA
v_gene: TRBV29-1
j_gene: TRBJ2-5
d_gene: NA
CDR3aa: CSEGGQQETQYF
CDR3nt: TGCAGCGAAGGGGGGCAGCAAGAGACCCAGTACTTC

abundance: NA
v_gene: TRBV7-6
j_gene: TRBJ2-7
d_gene: NA
CDR3aa: CASSLLANEQYF
CDR3nt: TGTGCCAGCAGCCTACTAGCTAACGAGCAGTACTTC

abundance: few
v_gene: TRBV5-1
j_gene: TRBJ2-1
d_gene: NA
CDR3aa: CASSLTSPFYNEQFF
CDR3nt: TGCGCCAGCAGCTTGACTAGCCCGTTCTACAATGAGCAGTTCTTC

abundance: many
v_gene: TRBV6-1
j_gene: TRBJ1-3
d_gene: NA
CDR3aa: CASRAGQHSGNTIYF
CDR3nt: TGTGCCAGTAGAGCCGGACAGCACTCTGGAAACACCATATATTTT

abundance: many
v_gene: TRBV7-9
j_gene: TRBJ2-3
d_gene: NA
CDR3aa: CASSLPKDGSSTDTQYF
CDR3nt: TGTGCCAGCAGCCTACCCAAGGACGGGTCTAGCACAGATACGCAGTATTTT

abundance: NA
v_gene: TRBV5-1
j_gene: TRBJ2-6
d_gene: NA
CDR3aa: CASSLEAGSGANVLTF
CDR3nt: TGCGCCAGCAGCTTGGAAGCAGGGTCGGGGGCCAACGTCCTGACTTTC

abundance: NA
v_gene: TRBV6-1
j_gene: TRBJ2-1
d_gene: NA
CDR3aa: CASTDQSSYNEQFF
CDR3nt: TGTGCCAGCACCGACCAGAGCTCCTACAATGAGCAGTTCTTC

abundance: NA
v_gene: TRBV15
j_gene: TRBJ2-3
d_gene: NA
CDR3aa: CATSRDPGHFTSTDTQYF
CDR3nt: TGTGCCACCAGCAGAGATCCTGGGCACTTCACTAGCACAGATACGCAGTATTTT

abundance: few
v_gene: TRBV12-3/TRBV12-4
j_gene: TRBJ2-1
d_gene: NA
CDR3aa: CASSPSGDSENEQFF
CDR3nt: TGTGCCAGCAGTCCTTCCGGGGACTCTGAAAATGAGCAGTTCTTC

abundance: NA
v_gene: TRBV20-1
j_gene: TRBJ2-3
d_gene: NA
CDR3aa: CSATLNEADTQYF
CDR3nt: TGCAGTGCTACTTTAAATGAGGCAGATACGCAGTATTTT

abundance: few
v_gene: TRBV7-2
j_gene: TRBJ1-1
d_gene: TRBD1
CDR3aa: CASSLQTGSVTEAFF
CDR3nt: TGTGCCAGCAGCTTACAGACAGGGTCGGTCACTGAAGCTTTCTTT

abundance: few
v_gene: TRBV12-3/TRBV12-4
j_gene: TRBJ1-5
d_gene: NA
CDR3aa: CAPEHDRHQPQHF
CDR3nt: TGTGCCCCGGAACACGACCGACATCAGCCCCAGCATTTT

abundance: NA
v_gene: TRBV5-1
j_gene: TRBJ2-1
d_gene: NA
CDR3aa: CASSSTRGEQFF
CDR3nt: TGCGCCAGCAGCTCGACTAGGGGTGAGCAGTTCTTC

abundance: NA
v_gene: TRBV7-9
j_gene: TRBJ2-1
d_gene: NA
CDR3aa: CAAGTSRQFF
CDR3nt: TGTGCGGCGGGGACAAGTCGGCAGTTCTTC

abundance: NA
v_gene: TRBV20-1
j_gene: TRBJ1-3
d_gene: NA
CDR3aa: CSAENRGSGNTIYF
CDR3nt: TGCAGTGCGGAGAATCGTGGGTCCGGAAACACCATATATTTT

abundance: few
v_gene: TRBV6-1
j_gene: TRBJ2-3
d_gene: TRBD1
CDR3aa: CASSPGQSGTDTQYF
CDR3nt: TGTGCCAGCAGTCCGGGACAGAGTGGCACAGATACGCAGTATTTT

abundance: many
v_gene: TRBV20-1
j_gene: TRBJ2-7
d_gene: TRBD1
CDR3aa: CSASSGGRIEQYF
CDR3nt: TGCAGTGCTAGTTCAGGGGGCCGGATCGAGCAGTACTTC

abundance: NA
v_gene: TRBV27
j_gene: TRBJ2-1
d_gene: TRBD1
CDR3aa: CASTDRQGYNEQFF
CDR3nt: TGTGCCAGCACAGATCGACAGGGATACAATGAGCAGTTCTTC

abundance: NA
v_gene: TRBV10-3
j_gene: TRBJ2-7
d_gene: NA
CDR3aa: CAIRSSQPYEQYF
CDR3nt: TGTGCCATCAGATCCTCCCAACCCTACGAGCAGTACTTC

abundance: NA
v_gene: TRBV12-3/TRBV12-4
j_gene: TRBJ2-1
d_gene: TRBD2
CDR3aa: CASSSSGLANEQFF
CDR3nt: TGTGCCAGCAGCAGTTCGGGACTAGCGAATGAGCAGTTCTTC

abundance: NA
v_gene: TRBV20-1
j_gene: TRBJ2-3
d_gene: NA
CDR3aa: CSADGTGDTDTQYF
CDR3nt: TGCAGTGCGGACGGGACGGGCGACACAGATACGCAGTATTTT

abundance: NA
v_gene: TRBV5-1
j_gene: TRBJ1-1
d_gene: NA
CDR3aa: CASSLRGVEAFF
CDR3nt: TGCGCCAGCAGCTTGAGGGGGGTTGAAGCTTTCTTT

abundance: NA
v_gene: TRBV6-2/TRBV6-3
j_gene: TRBJ2-7
d_gene: NA
CDR3aa: CASSFLEVVYEQYF
CDR3nt: TGTGCCAGCAGTTTCTTGGAGGTGGTCTACGAGCAGTACTTC

abundance: NA
v_gene: TRBV7-3
j_gene: TRBJ2-3
d_gene: NA
CDR3aa: CASSLMYAGTDTQYF
CDR3nt: TGTGCCAGCAGCTTAATGTACGCGGGTACAGATACGCAGTATTTT

abundance: NA
v_gene: TRBV29-1
j_gene: TRBJ2-7
d_gene: TRBD1
CDR3aa: CSVDTGTGGLYEQYF
CDR3nt: TGCAGCGTTGATACCGGGACAGGGGGACTCTACGAGCAGTACTTC

abundance: NA
v_gene: TRBV7-9
j_gene: TRBJ2-1
d_gene: NA
CDR3aa: CASSLLVDEQFF
CDR3nt: TGTGCCAGCAGCTTACTAGTTGATGAGCAGTTCTTC

abundance: many
v_gene: TRBV7-2
j_gene: TRBJ1-5
d_gene: NA
CDR3aa: CASTLMGSQPQHF
CDR3nt: TGTGCCAGCACCCTCATGGGGTCTCAGCCCCAGCATTTT

abundance: many
v_gene: TRBV2
j_gene: TRBJ1-2
d_gene: NA
CDR3aa: CASKEEGFGYTF
CDR3nt: TGTGCCAGCAAGGAAGAGGGGTTTGGCTACACCTTC

abundance: NA
v_gene: TRBV5-1
j_gene: TRBJ2-2
d_gene: NA
CDR3aa: CASSLGVSGTENTGELFF
CDR3nt: TGCGCCAGCAGCTTGGGCGTATCGGGGACGGAGAACACCGGGGAGCTGTTTTTT

abundance: few
v_gene: TRBV12-3/TRBV12-4
j_gene: TRBJ1-1
d_gene: NA
CDR3aa: CASRTQTNTEAFF
CDR3nt: TGTGCCAGCAGGACGCAGACGAACACTGAAGCTTTCTTT

abundance: few
v_gene: TRBV20-1
j_gene: TRBJ2-1
d_gene: TRBD2
CDR3aa: CSAPGGRALAGRRFF
CDR3nt: TGCAGTGCCCCTGGGGGGAGGGCTTTAGCTGGCCGTCGGTTCTTC

abundance: few
v_gene: TRBV4-3
j_gene: TRBJ2-1
d_gene: TRBD2
CDR3aa: CASSQEMTSGSNEQFF
CDR3nt: TGCGCCAGCAGCCAAGAGATGACTAGCGGTAGCAATGAGCAGTTCTTC

abundance: many
v_gene: TRBV10-3
j_gene: TRBJ1-5
d_gene: NA
CDR3aa: CAISESRDQPQHF
CDR3nt: TGTGCCATCAGTGAGTCTAGGGATCAGCCCCAGCATTTT

abundance: few
v_gene: TRBV5-1
j_gene: TRBJ2-7
d_gene: TRBD1
CDR3aa: CASSASQGAQSGQYF
CDR3nt: TGCGCCAGCAGTGCCTCACAGGGGGCGCAGAGCGGGCAGTACTTC

abundance: few
v_gene: TRBV2
j_gene: TRBJ2-1
d_gene: NA
CDR3aa: CASTEFALANNHNEQFF
CDR3nt: TGTGCCAGCACAGAGTTCGCGCTAGCCAATAATCACAATGAGCAGTTCTTC

abundance: many
v_gene: TRBV5-6
j_gene: TRBJ1-2
d_gene: NA
CDR3aa: CASSFRRGLTF
CDR3nt: TGTGCCAGCAGCTTTCGGAGGGGGTTAACCTTC

abundance: few
v_gene: TRBV15
j_gene: TRBJ1-2
d_gene: NA
CDR3aa: CATSRPGRGTIYGYTF
CDR3nt: TGTGCCACCAGCAGGCCTGGAAGGGGGACGATTTATGGCTACACCTTC

abundance: NA
v_gene: TRBV20-1
j_gene: TRBJ2-2
d_gene: TRBD1
CDR3aa: CSARDRNSTGELFF
CDR3nt: TGCAGTGCTCGGGACAGGAATTCCACCGGGGAGCTGTTTTTT

abundance: NA
v_gene: TRBV12-3/TRBV12-4
j_gene: TRBJ2-6
d_gene: TRBD2
CDR3aa: CASSPSGRAGGANVLTF
CDR3nt: TGTGCCAGCAGCCCTAGCGGGAGGGCTGGTGGGGCCAACGTCCTGACTTTC

abundance: NA
v_gene: TRBV5-1
j_gene: TRBJ2-1
d_gene: TRBD2
CDR3aa: CASSLLAGAEQFF
CDR3nt: TGCGCCAGCAGCTTACTAGCGGGGGCTGAGCAGTTCTTC

abundance: NA
v_gene: TRBV6-1
j_gene: TRBJ1-5
d_gene: NA
CDR3aa: CASSELTGSYQPQHF
CDR3nt: TGTGCCAGCAGTGAATTGACAGGCAGCTATCAGCCCCAGCATTTT

abundance: many
v_gene: TRBV14
j_gene: TRBJ1-2
d_gene: NA
CDR3aa: CASSHADPGIYGYTF
CDR3nt: TGTGCCAGCAGCCACGCGGATCCTGGAATCTATGGCTACACCTTC

abundance: many
v_gene: TRBV20-1
j_gene: TRBJ2-7
d_gene: NA
CDR3aa: CSAEGQPSSYEQYF
CDR3nt: TGCAGTGCCGAAGGACAGCCGAGCTCCTACGAGCAGTACTTC

abundance: NA
v_gene: TRBV12-3/TRBV12-4
j_gene: TRBJ2-1
d_gene: TRBD1
CDR3aa: CASTQGTGTYNEQFF
CDR3nt: TGTGCCAGCACCCAGGGGACAGGGACCTACAATGAGCAGTTCTTC